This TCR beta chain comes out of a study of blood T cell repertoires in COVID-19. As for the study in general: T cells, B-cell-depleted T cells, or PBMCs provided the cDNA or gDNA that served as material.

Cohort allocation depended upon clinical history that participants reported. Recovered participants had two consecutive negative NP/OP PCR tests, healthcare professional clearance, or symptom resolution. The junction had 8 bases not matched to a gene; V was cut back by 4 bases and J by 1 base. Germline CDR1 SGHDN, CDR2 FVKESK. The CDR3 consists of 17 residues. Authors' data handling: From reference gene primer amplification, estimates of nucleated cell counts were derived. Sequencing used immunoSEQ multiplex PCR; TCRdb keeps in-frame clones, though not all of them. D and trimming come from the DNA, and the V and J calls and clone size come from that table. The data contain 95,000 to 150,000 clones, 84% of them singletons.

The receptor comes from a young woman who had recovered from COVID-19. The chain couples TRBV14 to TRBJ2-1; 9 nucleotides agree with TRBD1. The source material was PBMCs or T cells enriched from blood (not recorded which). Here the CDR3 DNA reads TGTGCCAGCAGCCGTCTACAGGGGGCTCGGTCCTACAATGAGCAGTTCTTC. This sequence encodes CASSRLQGARSYNEQFF.